Reported below is one T cell receptor beta chain. Sequenced by immunoSEQ multiplex PCR; TCRdb stores in-frame clones only, minus some. The repertoire holds tens of thousands of clones, with around 86% as singletons. Trimming removed 0 bases from V and 10 bases from J; junction bases left unmatched: 9. The CDR3 has 16 residues. CDR1 and CDR2 from the germline V gene are LGHNA and YNFKEQ. This specimen belongs to a study of blood T cell repertoires in COVID-19. Background on the study: T cells, B-cell-depleted T cells, or PBMCs provided the cDNA or gDNA that served as material.

This rearrangement joins TRBV4-2 to TRBJ1-6; 7 bases match TRBD1. This clonotype was obtained from an elderly woman with COVID-19, enrolled during active disease. The sample taken for sequencing was peripheral blood. The CDR3 bases are TGTGCCAGCAGCCAAGATGTAACACAGGGGATATCACCCCTCCACTTT. This encodes CASSQDVTQGISPLHF.